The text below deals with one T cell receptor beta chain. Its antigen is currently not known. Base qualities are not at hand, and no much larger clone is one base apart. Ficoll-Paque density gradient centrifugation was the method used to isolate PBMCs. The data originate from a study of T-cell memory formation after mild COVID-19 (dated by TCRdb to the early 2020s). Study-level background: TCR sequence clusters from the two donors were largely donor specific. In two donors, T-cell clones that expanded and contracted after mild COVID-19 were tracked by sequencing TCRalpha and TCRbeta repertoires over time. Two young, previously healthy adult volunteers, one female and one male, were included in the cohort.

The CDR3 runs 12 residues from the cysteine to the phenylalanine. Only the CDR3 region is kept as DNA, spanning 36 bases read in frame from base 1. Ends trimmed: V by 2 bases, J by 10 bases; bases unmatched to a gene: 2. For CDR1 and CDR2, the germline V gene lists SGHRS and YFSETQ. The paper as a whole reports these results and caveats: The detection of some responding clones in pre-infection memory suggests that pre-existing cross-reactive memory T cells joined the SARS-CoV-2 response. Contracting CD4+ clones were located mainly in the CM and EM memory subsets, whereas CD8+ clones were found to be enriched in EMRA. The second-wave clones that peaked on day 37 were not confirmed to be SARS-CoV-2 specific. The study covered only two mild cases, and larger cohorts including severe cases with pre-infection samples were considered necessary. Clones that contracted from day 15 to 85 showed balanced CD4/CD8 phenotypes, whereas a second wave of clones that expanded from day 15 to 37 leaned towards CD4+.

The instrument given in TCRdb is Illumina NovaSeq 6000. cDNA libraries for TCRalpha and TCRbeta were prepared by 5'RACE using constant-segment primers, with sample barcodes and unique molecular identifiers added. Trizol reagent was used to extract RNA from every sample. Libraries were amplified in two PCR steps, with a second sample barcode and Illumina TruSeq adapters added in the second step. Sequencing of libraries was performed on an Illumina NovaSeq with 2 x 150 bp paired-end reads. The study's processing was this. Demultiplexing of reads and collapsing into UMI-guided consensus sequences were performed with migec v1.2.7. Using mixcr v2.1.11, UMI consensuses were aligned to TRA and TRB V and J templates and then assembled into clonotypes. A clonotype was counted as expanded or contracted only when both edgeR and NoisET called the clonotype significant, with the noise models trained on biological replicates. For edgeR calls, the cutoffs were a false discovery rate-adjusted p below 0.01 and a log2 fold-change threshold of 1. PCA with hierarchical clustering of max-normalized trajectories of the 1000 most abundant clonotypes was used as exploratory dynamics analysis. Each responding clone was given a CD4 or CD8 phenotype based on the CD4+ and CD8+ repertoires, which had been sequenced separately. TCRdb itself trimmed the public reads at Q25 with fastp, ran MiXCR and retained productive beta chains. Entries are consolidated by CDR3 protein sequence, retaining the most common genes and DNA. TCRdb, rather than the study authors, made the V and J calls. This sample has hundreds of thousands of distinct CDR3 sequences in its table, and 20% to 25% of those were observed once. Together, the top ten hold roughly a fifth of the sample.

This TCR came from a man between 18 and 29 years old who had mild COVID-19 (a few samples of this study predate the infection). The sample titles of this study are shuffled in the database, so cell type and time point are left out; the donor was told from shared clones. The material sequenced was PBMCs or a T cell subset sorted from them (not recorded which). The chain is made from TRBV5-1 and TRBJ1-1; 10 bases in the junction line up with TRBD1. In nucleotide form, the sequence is TGCGCCAGCAGCTTTGGACAGGGGGGAGCTTTCTTT. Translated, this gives CASSFGQGGAFF.